These 19 T cell receptor beta chains came from one sample sequenced in a study of T cell responses to AZD1222 COVID-19 vaccine. Using immunoSEQ multiplex PCR, the repertoire was profiled, and TCRdb retains in-frame clones only, with some absent. This sample has about 83,000 clones, with 85% to 90% found just once. The starting material was peripheral blood, obtained on day 0 of MenACWY control vaccination. The receptors were sampled from an adult in good health.

The count of this clone is one. The V call is TRBV5-1, the J call TRBJ1-1; 9 bases align to TRBD1. The CDR3 is 14 residues long. The germline CDR1 and CDR2 sequences are SGHRS and YFSETQ. Trimming at V came to 0 bases and at J to 5 bases, leaving 2 bases not matched to a gene. The CDR3 nucleotides read TGCGCCAGCAGCTTGGCCGGACAGGGGACTGAAGCTTTCTTT. The encoded protein is CASSLAGQGTEAFF.

The chain's CDR3 is CASSEGGDTEAFF. CDR3 DNA: TGTGCCAGCTCGGAGGGCGGGGACACTGAAGCTTTCTTT. The V and J genes are TRBV18 and TRBJ1-1; D gene ambiguous. The V gene lost 6 bases and the J gene lost 3 bases, with 11 bases spanning the gap. CDR3 length: 13 amino acids. Germline loops: CDR1 KGHSH, CDR2 LQKENI. Full variable domain (outside the CDR3, taken from reference TRBV18 and TRBJ1-1): NAGVMQNPRHLVRRRGQEARLRCSPMKGHSHVYWYRQLPEEGLKFMVYLQKENIIDESGMPKERFSAEFPKEGPSILRIQQVVRGDSAAYFCASSEGGDTEAFFGQGTRLTVV.

The V and J genes are TRBV7-2 and TRBJ2-1, with D unclear. The CDR3 loop spans 13 amino acids. V was pared by 4 bases and J by 8 bases, with 12 bases between. Germline loops: CDR1 SGHTA, CDR2 FQGNSA. The CDR3 coding sequence is TGTGCCAGCAGCTCCGCTCCCCGGGATGAGCAGTTCTTC. Its translation: CASSSAPRDEQFF.

The CDR3 nucleotides are TGTGCCAGCAGCTTAGTAGATGAAAAACTGTTTTTT. Translation gives CASSLVDEKLFF. The chain links TRBV7-2 to TRBJ1-4, with D unresolved. The CDR3 contains 12 residues. V dropped 1 base and J dropped 6 bases, with 3 bases sitting between them. The germline V gene encodes CDR1 SGHTA and CDR2 FQGNSA.

The chain carries TRBV5-4 and TRBJ2-1; TRBD1 aligns across 7 bases. Germline lookup yields CDR1 SGHNT and CDR2 YYREEE (reference sequence). There are 16 residues in the CDR3. Trimming removed 4 bases from V and 1 base from J; junction bases left unmatched: 8. DNA for the CDR3: TGTGCCAGCAGCATAGACTTACAGGGGTCCTACAATGAGCAGTTCTTC. Amino acid sequence: CASSIDLQGSYNEQFF.

V is TRBV7-2 and J is TRBJ1-5; D unresolved. The CDR3 has 12 amino acids. V was pared by 6 bases and J by 7 bases, with 10 bases between. Germline-derived CDR1 and CDR2 are SGHTA and FQGNSA. DNA for the CDR3: TGTGCCAGCAGACTAGGAGGCCAGCCCCAGCATTTT. Translation: CASRLGGQPQHF.

This clone was observed a handful of times. This chain connects TRBV27 to TRBJ1-4; D not certain. Germline V lookup: CDR1 MNHEY, CDR2 SMNVEV (reference sequence). The CDR3 spans 15 residues. Trimming took off 6 bases at V and 10 bases at J, with 21 bases between the two ends. The DNA of the CDR3 is TGTGCCAGCAGCCCTCTTGACGCCCCAATCGGAAAACTGTTTTTT. Protein: CASSPLDAPIGKLFF.

This clone showed up just a few times. The chain couples TRBV10-3 to TRBJ1-5; D might be TRBD1 (5 bases). Germline V CDR1 and CDR2: ENHRY, SYGVKD. V was clipped by 4 bases and J by 0 bases, with 16 bases between them. The CDR3 totals 17 residues. The CDR3 sequence is CAISGGGASNSNQPQHF. The CDR3 coding sequence is TGTGCCATCAGTGGGGGCGGTGCCTCGAATAGCAATCAGCCCCAGCATTTT.

V is TRBV5-4 and J is TRBJ2-2, with no clear D. Trimming took 0 bases from V and 6 from J, leaving 15 bases between them. The CDR3 length is 16 residues. Germline V gives CDR1 SGHNT, CDR2 YYREEE (reference sequence). CDR3 loop: CASSLAFLDRPGELFF. In DNA form, the CDR3 reads TGTGCCAGCAGCTTGGCCTTCCTAGATCGGCCCGGGGAGCTGTTTTTT.

This sequence joins TRBV11-2 and TRBJ2-1; D is possibly TRBD2 (7 bases). CDR1 and CDR2 from the germline V gene are SGHAT and FQNNGV. The CDR3 consists of 13 residues. The CDR3 bases are TGTGCAGGGGGGGAGGGCCTGGAGAATGAGCAGTTCTTC. This gives the protein CAGGEGLENEQFF.

The rearrangement joins TRBV6-5 to TRBJ2-4; TRBD1 matches at 9 bases. There are 15 residues in the CDR3. V was clipped by 5 bases and J by 6 bases; unmatched bases: 8. From germline, CDR1 is MNHEY and CDR2 SVGAGI. The CDR3 sequence is CASSPPDRGLNIQYF. The CDR3 DNA is TGTGCCAGCAGTCCCCCGGACAGGGGATTAAACATTCAGTACTTC.

This clone occurred a few times. V is TRBV5-1 and J is TRBJ2-1, with TRBD2 matching 12 bases. This CDR3 has 19 amino acids. V shed 1 base and J 5 bases; nucleotides not matched to a gene: 13. Per germline, CDR1 SGHRS and CDR2 YFSETQ. DNA for the CDR3: TGCGCCAGCAGCTTGTATCTACTAGCGGGAGGCCCGGGCCACAATGAGCAGTTCTTC. It specifies CASSLYLLAGGPGHNEQFF.

The chain couples TRBV12-2 to TRBJ1-6. TRBV12-2 is assigned pseudogene status. This CDR3 contains 17 residues. As DNA, the CDR3 is TGTGCAAGTCGCTGCTATAGGGGGGCAGAACGAAATTCACCCCTCCACTTT. Protein sequence: CASRCYRGAERNSPLHF.

The chain uses TRBV6-2 or TRBV6-3 and TRBJ1-5; D unresolved. This CDR3 spans 14 amino acids. Trimming pared 1 base from V and 0 bases from J, leaving 4 bases between. Germline V CDR1 and CDR2: MNHEY, SVGEGT. CDR3 sequence: CASSYYHSNQPQHF. The CDR3 nucleotides read TGTGCCAGCAGTTACTACCATAGCAATCAGCCCCAGCATTTT.

The rearrangement joins TRBV5-4 to TRBJ2-2; a possible D gene is TRBD2 (5 bases). V gave up 3 bases and J gave up 2 bases, with 8 bases separating them. Germline CDR1 SGHNT, CDR2 YYREEE (reference sequence). This CDR3 has 14 residues. This chain's CDR3 is CASSWETNTGELFF. The DNA of the CDR3 is TGTGCCAGCAGCTGGGAGACAAACACCGGGGAGCTGTTTTTT.

V usage is TRBV4-3 and J usage is TRBJ1-1; 7 bases line up with TRBD1. Germline CDR1 LGHNA, CDR2 YSLEER. Unmatched junction bases numbered 4, after V lost 4 bases and J lost 5 bases. The CDR3 runs to 13 residues. CDR3 amino acids: CASSLQGGTEAFF. CDR3 in DNA: TGCGCCAGCAGCCTGCAGGGGGGGACTGAAGCTTTCTTT.

This clone was observed once. The rearrangement links TRBV27 to TRBJ1-2, with TRBD1 matching 9 bases. Germline V gene data show CDR1 as MNHEY and CDR2 as SMNVEV (reference sequence). Losses at the gene ends were 4 bases for V and 5 bases for J; bases not matched to a gene: 8. The CDR3 loop spans 15 amino acids. CDR3 DNA sequence: TGTGCCAGCAGTTCCTCCACCGGGACAGGGTATGGCTACACCTTC. This sequence encodes CASSSSTGTGYGYTF.

This chain joins TRBV12-3 or TRBV12-4 and TRBJ1-5, with D uncertain. This CDR3 is 13 amino acids long. Deletions cut 3 bases from V and 3 bases from J, with 6 bases between. In nucleotides, the CDR3 is TGTGCCAGCAGTTTCTCGGACAATCAGCCCCAGCATTTT. Translated, it gives CASSFSDNQPQHF.

The rearrangement uses TRBV4-3 and TRBJ2-5; D unresolved. This CDR3 has 13 amino acids. V lost 1 base, J lost 5 bases, and 8 bases lay in between. Germline CDR1 reads LGHNA; CDR2 reads YSLEER. CDR3 region: CASSQASDETQYF. CDR3 coding DNA: TGCGCCAGCAGCCAAGCATCAGATGAGACCCAGTACTTC.